Each of the 7 T cell receptor beta chains below was sequenced from the same sample in a study of T-cell reconstitution after alpha-beta-depleted transplantation in children. TCRbeta library construction was performed incorporating unique molecular identifiers. TCRdb independently ran MiXCR on the PCR reads; one entry per CDR3 protein. The sample consists of about 78,000 distinct CDR3 sequences, around an eighth of them appearing once. The material was PBMCs, mostly from graft donor cells, obtained 180 days after TCRalphabeta/CD19-depleted stem cell transplant. These receptors all stem from a male patient aged 2-9 years who had a stem cell transplant for acute lymphoblastic leukemia, so the T cells may come from the graft donor.

The V and J genes are TRBV20-1 and TRBJ2-3; 11 nucleotides align to TRBD2. The CDR3 is made up of 16 amino acids. The trim removed 4 bases at V and 1 base at J, leaving 7 bases unmatched. Germline values: CDR1 DFQATT, CDR2 SNEGSKA (reference sequence). CDR3 in DNA: TGCAGTGCTAAACTAGCGGGGGCTCTTCGCACAGATACGCAGTATTTT. It codes for CSAKLAGALRTDTQYF.

This clonotype has ten or more counts. This chain joins TRBV10-3 and TRBJ1-2; TRBD1 matches 8 bases. CDR3 size: 15 residues. Germline CDR1 is ENHRY and CDR2 is SYGVKD. V trimming: 0 bases; J trimming: 12 bases; junction bases outside the gene matches: 12. The CDR3 spells CAISESSDRARLHTF. The CDR3 DNA reads as TGTGCCATCAGTGAGTCCTCGGACAGGGCTAGGCTCCACACCTTC.

The chain joins TRBV10-3 to TRBJ1-2; 9 bases fit TRBD1. The CDR3 consists of 17 residues. V lost 4 bases and J lost 4; bases outside the gene matches: 13. From germline, CDR1 is ENHRY and CDR2 SYGVKD. The CDR3 region is CAISGTPGQGTLYGYTF. The CDR3 nucleotides are TGTGCCATCAGTGGGACCCCGGGACAGGGAACCCTCTATGGCTACACCTTC.

The chain carries TRBV27 and TRBJ1-6; D is undetermined. There are 15 residues in the CDR3. V gave up 4 bases and J gave up 3 bases, with 10 bases separating them. CDR1 is MNHEY and CDR2 is SMNVEV in the germline V gene (reference sequence). The CDR3 nucleotides are TGTGCCAGCAGTTCCCGCGGGCGCTATAATTCACCCCTCCACTTT. The encoded protein is CASSSRGRYNSPLHF.

This clonotype has just a few counts. The chain couples TRBV29-1 to TRBJ2-5; a weak D match, TRBD1 (5 bases). V shed 3 bases and J shed 3 bases, with 5 bases lying between them. The CDR3 covers 11 residues. Germline CDR1 SQVTM, CDR2 ANQGSEA. CDR3 residues: CSVETEETQYF. CDR3 DNA: TGCAGCGTTGAGACAGAAGAGACCCAGTACTTC. Full variable domain (remainder filled in from reference TRBV29-1 and TRBJ2-5): SAVISQKPSRDICQRGTSLTIQCQVDSQVTMMFWYRQQPGQSLTLIATANQGSEATYESGFVIDKFPISRPNLTFSTLTVSNMSPEDSSIYLCSVETEETQYFGPGTRLLVL.

This clonotype was recorded at least ten times. V gene TRBV5-1 combines with J gene TRBJ2-5; no firm D call. V lost 2 bases and J 2 bases, leaving 13 bases between the germline ends. Looked up from germline, CDR1 is SGHRS and CDR2 is YFSETQ. The CDR3 consists of 15 residues. CDR3 in DNA: TGCGCCAGCAGCTTTTTCAACCCTATACAAGAGACCCAGTACTTC. Translated, it gives CASSFFNPIQETQYF.

The chain links TRBV28 to TRBJ2-5; the match to TRBD1 covers 7 bases. The J segment lost 1 base and the V segment lost 2 bases, leaving 7 bases of the junction unmatched. CDR1 MDHEN and CDR2 SYDVKM come from the germline V gene. The CDR3 is 16 residues long. The CDR3 coding sequence is TGTGCCAGCAGTTTACCCAGACAGGGTGGCCAAGAGACCCAGTACTTC. It codes for CASSLPRQGGQETQYF.